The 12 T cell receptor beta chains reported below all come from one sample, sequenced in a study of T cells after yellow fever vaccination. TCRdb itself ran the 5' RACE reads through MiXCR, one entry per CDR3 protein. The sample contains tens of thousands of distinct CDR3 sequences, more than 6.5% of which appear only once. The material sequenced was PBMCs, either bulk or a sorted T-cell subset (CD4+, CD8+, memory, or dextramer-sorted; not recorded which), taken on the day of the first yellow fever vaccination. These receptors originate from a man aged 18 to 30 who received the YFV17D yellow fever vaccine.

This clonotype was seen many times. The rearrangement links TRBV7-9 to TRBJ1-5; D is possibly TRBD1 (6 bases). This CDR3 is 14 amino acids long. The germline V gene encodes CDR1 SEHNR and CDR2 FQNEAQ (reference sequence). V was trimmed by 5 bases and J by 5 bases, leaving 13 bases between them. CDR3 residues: CASSPGDTYQPQHF. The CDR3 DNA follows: TGTGCCAGCAGCCCCGGGGACACCTATCAGCCCCAGCATTTT.

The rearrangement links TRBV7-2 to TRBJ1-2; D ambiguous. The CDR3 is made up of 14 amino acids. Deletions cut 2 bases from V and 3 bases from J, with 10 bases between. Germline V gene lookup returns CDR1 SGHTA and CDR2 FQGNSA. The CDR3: CASSLFGLHYGYTF. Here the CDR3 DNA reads TGTGCCAGCAGCTTATTCGGGCTCCACTATGGCTACACCTTC. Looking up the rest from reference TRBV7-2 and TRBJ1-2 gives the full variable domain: GAGVSQSPSNKVTEKGKDVELRCDPISGHTALYWYRQSLGQGLEFLIYFQGNSAPDKSGLPSDRFSAERTGGSVSTLTIQRTQQEDSAVYLCASSLFGLHYGYTFGSGTRLTVV.

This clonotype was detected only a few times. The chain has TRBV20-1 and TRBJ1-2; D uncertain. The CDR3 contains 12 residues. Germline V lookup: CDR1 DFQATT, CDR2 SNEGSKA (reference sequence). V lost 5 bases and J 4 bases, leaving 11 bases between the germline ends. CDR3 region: CSAPDQRYGYTF. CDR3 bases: TGCAGTGCTCCAGACCAGCGCTATGGCTACACCTTC.

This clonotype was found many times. The CDR3, as DNA: TGCGCCAGCAGCTTGGATTCACAGGGGGGTGTAGTGCAGTACTTC. Protein: CASSLDSQGGVVQYF. V usage is TRBV5-1 and J usage is TRBJ2-7; the match to TRBD1 covers 8 bases. V lost 0 bases to trimming and J lost 9 bases; unmatched junction nucleotides: 11. The CDR3 sequence is 15 residues long. The germline V gene has CDR1 SGHRS and CDR2 YFSETQ.

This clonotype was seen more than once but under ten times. The DNA for the CDR3 is TGCAGTGCTAGAGATTCGGGGCCTAGCGGGGGGATCACAGATACGCAGTATTTT. Translating it yields CSARDSGPSGGITDTQYF. This rearrangement joins TRBV20-1 to TRBJ2-3; 11 nucleotides line up with TRBD2. Germline loops: CDR1 DFQATT, CDR2 SNEGSKA (reference sequence). The CDR3 runs to 18 residues. Losses at the gene ends were 0 bases for V and 2 bases for J; bases not matched to a gene: 10.

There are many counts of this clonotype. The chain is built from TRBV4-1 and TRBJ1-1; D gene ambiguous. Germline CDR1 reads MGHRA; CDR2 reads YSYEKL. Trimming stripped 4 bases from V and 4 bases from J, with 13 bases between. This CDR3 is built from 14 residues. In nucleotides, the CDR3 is TGCGCCAGCAGCCTCGCGGGCGAATCCACTGAAGCTTTCTTT. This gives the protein CASSLAGESTEAFF.

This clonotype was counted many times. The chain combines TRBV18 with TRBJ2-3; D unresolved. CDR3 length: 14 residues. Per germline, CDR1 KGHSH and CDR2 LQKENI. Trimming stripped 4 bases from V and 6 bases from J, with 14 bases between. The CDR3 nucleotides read TGTGCCAGCTCACTGTCCGAAAATCTGGATACGCAGTATTTT. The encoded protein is CASSLSENLDTQYF.

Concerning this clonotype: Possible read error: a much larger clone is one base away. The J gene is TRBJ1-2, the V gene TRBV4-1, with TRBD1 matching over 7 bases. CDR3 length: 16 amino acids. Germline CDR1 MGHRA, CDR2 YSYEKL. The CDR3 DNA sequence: TGCGCCAGCAGCCATTTGGCGCAGGGGGATCGCTATGGCTTCACCTTC. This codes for CASSHLAQGDRYGFTF.

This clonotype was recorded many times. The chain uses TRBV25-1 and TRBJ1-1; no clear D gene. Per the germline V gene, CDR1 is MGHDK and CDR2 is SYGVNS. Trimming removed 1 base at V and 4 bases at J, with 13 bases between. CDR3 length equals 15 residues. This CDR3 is CASSEFHGRVTEAFF. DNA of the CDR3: TGTGCCAGCAGTGAATTCCATGGGAGAGTCACTGAAGCTTTCTTT.

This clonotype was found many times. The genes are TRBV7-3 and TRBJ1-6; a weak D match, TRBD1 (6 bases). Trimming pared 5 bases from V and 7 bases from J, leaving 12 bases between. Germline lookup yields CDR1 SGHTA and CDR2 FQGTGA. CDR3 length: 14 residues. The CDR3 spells CASSQGQINSPLHF. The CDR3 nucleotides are TGTGCCAGCAGCCAGGGACAAATCAATTCACCCCTCCACTTT.

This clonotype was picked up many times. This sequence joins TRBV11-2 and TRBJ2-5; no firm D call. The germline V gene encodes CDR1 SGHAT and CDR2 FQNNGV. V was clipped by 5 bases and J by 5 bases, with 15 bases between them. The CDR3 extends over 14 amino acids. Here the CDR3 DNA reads TGTGCCAGCAGCGGAGCTACGGTGGGGGAGACCCAGTACTTC. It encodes CASSGATVGETQYF.

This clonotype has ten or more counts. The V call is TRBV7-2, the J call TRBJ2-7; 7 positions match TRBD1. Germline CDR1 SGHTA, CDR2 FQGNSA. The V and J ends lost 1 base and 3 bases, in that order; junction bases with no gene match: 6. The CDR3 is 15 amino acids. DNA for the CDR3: TGTGCCAGCAGCTTAGGGGTGACAGGGATCTACGAGCAGTACGTC. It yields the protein CASSLGVTGIYEQYV.